Listed here are 10 T cell receptor beta chains from one sample, sequenced in a study of T cell clonality in common variable immunodeficiency. Clones were read by immunoSEQ multiplex PCR, and TCRdb kept only the in-frame ones, dropping some. In total the sample includes about 35,000 clones, none of them seen once. Sequences were obtained from peripheral blood mononuclear cells. The receptors here all came from a person between 18 and 69 years old in good health.

This clone showed up many times. The CDR3 is cut off 3 residues early in the read; its end comes from the germline J gene. The chain combines TRBV7-6 with TRBJ2-7; TRBD1 matches 9 bases. J lost 0 bases, V lost 4 bases, and 1 base had no gene match. The CDR3 runs to 14 residues. The V gene's germline CDR1 is SGHVS and CDR2 FNYEAQ. The CDR3 bases that were read are TGTGCCAGCAGCTCGGGACAGGGCTCCTACGAG. It specifies CASSSGQGSYE. The full CDR3 protein reads CASSSGQGSYEQYF.

This clone showed up many times. The read ends 3 residues before the CDR3 terminus; that terminus is restored from the germline J gene. The chain couples TRBV5-1 to TRBJ2-2, with 10 bases fitting TRBD2. Looked up from germline, CDR1 is SGHRS and CDR2 is YFSETQ. The CDR3 extends over 18 amino acids. Trimming cost V 4 bases and J 4 bases; bases outside gene matches: 13. CDR3 sequence reads: CASSPWRASGSGTGELFF. The CDR3 DNA, read in part, is TGCGCCAGCAGCCCCTGGCGGGCTAGCGGGAGTGGCACCGGGGAG.

This clone was detected many times. With the read ending 3 residues before the CDR3 end, the germline J gene is used to fill in that end. The rearrangement uses TRBV30 and TRBJ1-1; TRBD1 might be the D (6 bases). The germline CDR1 and CDR2 sequences are GTSNPN and SVGIG (reference sequence). The CDR3 extends over 14 amino acids. V was trimmed by 3 bases and J by 3 bases, leaving 14 bases between them. CDR3 protein: CAWRLKDRYTEAFF. CDR3 DNA (partial): TGTGCCTGGAGATTAAAGGACAGATACACTGAA.

The sample holds many counts of this clone. The read ends 3 residues shy of where the CDR3 ends; the end is completed using the germline J gene. This rearrangement joins TRBV5-5 to TRBJ2-1, with 11 positions matching TRBD2. The germline CDR1 and CDR2 sequences are SGHKS and YYEKEE (reference sequence). V gave up 2 bases and J gave up 5 bases; unmatched junction bases: 3. This CDR3 is built from 15 residues. The sequenced part of the CDR3 DNA is TGTGCCAGCAGCTTAGGGACTAGCGGCGACAATGAG. Translation gives CASSLGTSGDNE. The entire CDR3 is CASSLGTSGDNEQFF.

This clone was counted many times. The missing CDR3 end, 3 residues past where the read stops, is filled in from the germline J gene. This chain uses TRBV5-4 with TRBJ2-1; D remains ambiguous. Germline values: CDR1 SGHNT, CDR2 YYREEE (reference sequence). This CDR3 is 14 amino acids long. The germline V and J ends were trimmed by 0 bases and 8 bases, with 12 bases remaining between them. Here the CDR3 reads CASSLGVTSDEQFF. Incomplete CDR3 DNA: TGTGCCAGCAGCTTGGGAGTAACCTCGGATGAG.

This clone was found a few times. The CDR3 sequence: CACRKRLSISTDTYTF. Incomplete CDR3 DNA: TGTGCCTGCCGAAAGAGGCTTTCCATAAGCACAGATACC. J is TRBJ1-2 and V is TRBV30; D not certain. The read ends 3 residues before the CDR3 terminus; that terminus is restored from the germline J gene. The CDR3 sequence is 16 residues long. Germline values: CDR1 GTSNPN, CDR2 SVGIG (reference sequence).

This clone was detected a few times. The CDR3 is cut off 3 residues early in the read; its end comes from the germline J gene. The chain couples TRBV5-1 to TRBJ2-3; D gene ambiguous. Germline V gives CDR1 SGHRS, CDR2 YFSETQ. The CDR3 has 16 amino acids. Trimming took off 0 bases at V and 0 bases at J, with 11 bases between the two ends. CDR3 DNA, as far as it was read: TGCGCCAGCAGCTTGGCCGACTCACGTAGCACAGATACG. Protein: CASSLADSRSTDT. The full CDR3 protein reads CASSLADSRSTDTQYF.

This clone has a count of ten or more. The CDR3 end is not reached by the read, which stops 3 residues before it; the germline J gene fills it in. The V and J genes are TRBV18 and TRBJ2-7; 8 bases fit TRBD1. The germline V gene encodes CDR1 KGHSH and CDR2 LQKENI. V was clipped by 6 bases and J by 1 base; unmatched bases: 5. The CDR3 is made up of 14 amino acids. The CDR3 sequence is CASSRTGSSYEQYF. The DNA read from the CDR3 is TGTGCCAGCTCCCGGACAGGGTCGTCCTACGAG.

At least ten counts were recorded for this clone. The read falls 3 residues short of the CDR3 end, and the missing part is taken from the germline J gene. The chain is built from TRBV6-1 and TRBJ1-2, with D possibly matching TRBD1 (6 bases). Germline loops: CDR1 MNHNS, CDR2 SASEGT. The length of the CDR3 is 16 residues. The V and J ends lost 1 base and 4 bases respectively, with 16 bases between them. The sequenced part of the CDR3 DNA is TGTGCCAGCAGTGAAGTTTGGGGGCAGCCGAGCTATGGC. This codes for CASSEVWGQPSYG. The CDR3, in full, reads CASSEVWGQPSYGYTF.

In this sample, this clone turned up many times. The read gets to within 3 residues of the CDR3 end, and the germline J gene fills in the rest. The V and J genes are TRBV20-1 and TRBJ2-3; 13 bases line up with TRBD2. The CDR3 runs to 15 residues. Trimming cost V 5 bases and J 0 bases; bases outside gene matches: 2. Germline V gene sequence: CDR1 DFQATT, CDR2 SNEGSKA (reference sequence). The CDR3 is CSARGLAGSTDTQYF. The sequenced CDR3 bases are TGCAGTGCTCGGGGACTAGCGGGGAGCACAGATACG.